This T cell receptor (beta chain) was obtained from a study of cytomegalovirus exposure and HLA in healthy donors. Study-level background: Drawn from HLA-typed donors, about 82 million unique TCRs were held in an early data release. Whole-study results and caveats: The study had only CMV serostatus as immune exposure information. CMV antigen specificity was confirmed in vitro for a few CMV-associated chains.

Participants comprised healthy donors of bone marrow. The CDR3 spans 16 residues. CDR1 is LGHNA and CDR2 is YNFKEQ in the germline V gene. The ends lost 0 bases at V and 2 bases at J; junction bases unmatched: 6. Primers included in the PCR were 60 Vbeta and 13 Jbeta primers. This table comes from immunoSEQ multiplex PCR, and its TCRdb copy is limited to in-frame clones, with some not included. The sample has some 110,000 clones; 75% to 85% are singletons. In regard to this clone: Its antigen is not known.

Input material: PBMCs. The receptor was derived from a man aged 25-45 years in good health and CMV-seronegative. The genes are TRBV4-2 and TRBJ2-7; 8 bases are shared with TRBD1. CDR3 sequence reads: CASSQDSETGAYEQYF. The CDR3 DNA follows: TGTGCCAGCAGCCAAGATTCAGAGACAGGGGCCTACGAGCAGTACTTC.